The clone carrying this T cell receptor beta chain occurred a few times. Assay: immunoSEQ multiplex PCR; the TCRdb copy retains only in-frame clones and omits some. Counted here are about 20,000 clones, about 85% occurring once; the ten biggest clones make up over 8.5%. The sample comes from a study of T cell changes during pregnancy in multiple sclerosis. V lost 4 bases to trimming and J lost 4 bases; unmatched junction nucleotides: 0. The CDR3 covers 14 residues. Germline CDR1 is MNHNS and CDR2 is SASEGT. The input for sequencing was CD8+ T cells from peripheral blood mononuclear cells, taken after pregnancy. V and J are TRBV6-1 and TRBJ2-3, with 12 bases that match TRBD2. The receptor was derived from a female donor with multiple sclerosis, enrolled in a pregnancy study. The CDR3 coding sequence is TGTGCCAGCAGTGGACTAGCGGGAGCAGATACGCAGTATTTT. Its protein is CASSGLAGADTQYF.